Shown below are 20 T cell receptor beta chains from a single sample sequenced in a study of breast tumors, draining lymph nodes, adjacent tissues. One entry per CDR3 protein results from TCRdb running MiXCR on the multiplex PCR reads. The sample has under 250,000 distinct CDR3 sequences, roughly 32% seen once; the top ten hold 1.2% to 1.5%. Breast cancer patients provided tissue from their axillary draining lymph nodes. The sequencing sample was made of axillary lymph node tissue. Receptors originate from a female donor with breast cancer. Some clones in this sample may be carry-over from other donors' samples.

This clonotype was counted at least ten times. V gene TRBV4-1 combines with J gene TRBJ2-5; TRBD2 matches at 9 bases. The CDR3 is made up of 19 amino acids. Germline CDR1 reads MGHRA; CDR2 reads YSYEKL. Germline trimming cut 4 bases from V and 5 bases from J; bases unmatched to any gene: 20. The CDR3 here is CASSPRTLGGRVPAETQYF. The CDR3 bases are TGCGCCAGCAGCCCCCGGACGCTGGGCGGGAGGGTTCCGGCGGAGACCCAGTACTTC.

This clonotype was recorded many times. The rearrangement uses TRBV6-5 and TRBJ2-1; 11 bases are shared with TRBD2. The V segment lost 2 bases and the J segment 9 bases; nucleotides outside the gene matches: 12. The CDR3 length is 17 residues. The germline V gene has CDR1 MNHEY and CDR2 SVGAGI. CDR3 sequence (DNA): TGTGCCAGCAGTTACCGCACTAGCGGGGGCGGCCTTCGTGAGCAGTTCTTC. Protein product: CASSYRTSGGGLREQFF.

This chain links TRBV5-6 with TRBJ1-6; unclear D gene. CDR1 SGHDT and CDR2 YYEEEE come from the germline V gene. The CDR3 is made up of 14 amino acids. Trimming removed 0 bases at V and 9 bases at J, with 10 bases between. For the CDR3, the DNA is TGTGCCAGCAGCTTGGCCCCCCCCAGTTCACCCCTCCACTTT. It yields the protein CASSLAPPSSPLHF.

On this clonotype itself: This sequence may be a read error, since a much larger clone differs from it by one base. V gene TRBV6-5 combines with J gene TRBJ2-3; 12 nucleotides agree with TRBD2. Germline CDR1 is MNHEY and CDR2 is SVGAGI. This CDR3 is 18 amino acids long. CDR3 DNA sequence: TGTGCCAGCAGTTACTCGATTTCGACTAGCGGGAGCCCAGATACGCGGTATTTT. It encodes CASSYSISTSGSPDTRYF.

V is TRBV15 and J is TRBJ2-1, with D perhaps matching TRBD1 (7 bases). V was trimmed by 3 bases and J by 3 bases, leaving 15 bases between them. The germline CDR1 and CDR2 sequences are LNHNV and YYDKDF (reference sequence). The CDR3 contains 16 residues. Written as DNA, the CDR3 is TGTGCCACCAGCAGCTTGGCGGGGACAGACTACAATGAGCAGTTCTTC. It encodes CATSSLAGTDYNEQFF. The full variable domain, rest sourced from reference TRBV15 and TRBJ2-1, is DAMVIQNPRYQVTQFGKPVTLSCSQTLNHNVMYWYQQKSSQAPKLLFHYYDKDFNNEADTPDNFQSRRPNTSFCFLDIRSPGLGDTAMYLCATSSLAGTDYNEQFFGPGTRLTVL.

V usage is TRBV20-1 and J usage is TRBJ1-6; tentatively, D is TRBD1 (5 bases). The CDR3 has 15 amino acids. Trimming stripped 3 bases from V and 7 bases from J, with 16 bases between. The germline gives CDR1 DFQATT, CDR2 SNEGSKA (reference sequence). CDR3 region: CSASRPGTVNSPLHF. The DNA for the CDR3 is TGCAGTGCTAGTCGGCCCGGGACGGTGAATTCACCCCTCCACTTT.

Many counts were recorded for this clonotype. The V call is TRBV16, the J call TRBJ2-5, with D perhaps matching TRBD2 (6 bases). Germline-derived CDR1 and CDR2 are KGHSY and FQNENV. The ends were cut back, 2 bases at V and 1 base at J, with 8 bases in the middle. The CDR3 is 14 residues long. The CDR3 loop reads CASSQGGTQETQYF. The DNA of the CDR3 is TGTGCCAGCAGCCAAGGCGGGACCCAAGAGACCCAGTACTTC.

This clonotype has ten or more counts. The chain carries TRBV6-6 and TRBJ2-1; 9 bases map to TRBD2. Germline lookup yields CDR1 MNHNY and CDR2 SVGAGI (reference sequence). The CDR3 totals 18 residues. The trim removed 5 bases at V and 8 bases at J, leaving 19 bases unmatched. The DNA for the CDR3 is TGTGCCAGCAGTCCCTTGGGAGAAGCGGGAGGATTTCGTTATGAGCAGTTCTTC. This sequence encodes CASSPLGEAGGFRYEQFF.

The chain carries TRBV5-1 and TRBJ1-4; D uncertain. Trimming removed 0 bases from V and 2 bases from J, with 8 bases in between. Germline values: CDR1 SGHRS, CDR2 YFSETQ. The CDR3 totals 15 residues. The CDR3 loop reads CASSLAGRTNEKLFF. DNA of the CDR3: TGCGCCAGCAGCTTGGCTGGGCGGACTAATGAAAAACTGTTTTTT. The variable domain in full, with the rest retrieved from reference TRBV5-1 and TRBJ1-4, is KAGVTQTPRYLIKTRGQQVTLSCSPISGHRSVSWYQQTPGQGLQFLFEYFSETQRNKGNFPGRFSGRQFSNSRSEMNVSTLELGDSALYLCASSLAGRTNEKLFFGSGTQLSVL.

This clonotype was detected many times. The J gene is TRBJ2-5, the V gene TRBV11-2; no firm D call. The CDR3 length is 11 residues. The V end lost 5 bases, the J end lost 7 bases, and 8 bases lay between the germline ends. Germline V gene sequence: CDR1 SGHAT, CDR2 FQNNGV. Written as DNA, the CDR3 is TGTGCCAGCAGCCGCGAGGTGACCCAGTACTTC. It specifies CASSREVTQYF.

Comments on this clonotype: Because the CDR3's place on the DNA is in doubt, the DNA is left out and the CDR3 is given as listed by TCRdb. This rearrangement joins TRBV20-1 to TRBJ1-2; the D call TRBD1 from the table was never checked on the DNA. Ends included, the CDR3 has 14 residues. Germline CDR1 DFQATT, CDR2 SNEGSKA (reference sequence). The CDR3 here is CSAVGGGANYGYAF.

This clonotype was recorded at least ten times. The chain joins TRBV5-4 to TRBJ2-2; weak D call: TRBD2 (5 bases). CDR1 and CDR2 from the germline V gene are SGHNT and YYREEE (reference sequence). With 4 bases removed from V and 8 bases from J, the gap between germline ends came to 12 bases. The CDR3 runs to 13 residues. The CDR3 is CASSRDYAGELFF. The CDR3 DNA reads TGTGCCAGCAGCCGCGACTACGCTGGGGAGCTGTTTTTT.

This clonotype was seen at least ten times. The V gene is TRBV2, the J gene TRBJ1-2; no definite D call. The V end lost 7 bases, the J end lost 2 bases, and 11 bases lay between the germline ends. CDR1 is SNHLY, CDR2 FYNNEI, per germline. The CDR3 has 13 amino acids. The CDR3 bases are TGTGCCAGCACCCCGACACCGAACTATGGCTACACCTTC. This sequence encodes CASTPTPNYGYTF.

This clonotype has at least ten counts. The V gene is TRBV6-5, the J gene TRBJ2-4; 9 bases align to TRBD2. Losses at the gene ends were 0 bases for V and 5 bases for J; bases not matched to a gene: 8. Per germline, CDR1 MNHEY and CDR2 SVGAGI. This CDR3 has 17 amino acids. The CDR3 sequence is CASSYSGGGGRENIQYF. For the CDR3, the DNA is TGTGCCAGCAGTTACTCCGGGGGTGGCGGGAGGGAAAACATTCAGTACTTC.

This clonotype was seen at least ten times. The chain has TRBV7-8 and TRBJ2-3; 7 bases are shared with TRBD1. Per germline, CDR1 SGHVS and CDR2 FQNEAQ. CDR3 length: 14 residues. V shed 9 bases and J 2 bases; nucleotides not matched to a gene: 8. CDR3 residues: CASSRDRTTDTQYF. The CDR3 coding sequence is TGTGCCAGTTCCCGGGACAGAACCACAGATACGCAGTATTTT.

This clonotype has only a few counts. CDR3 residues: CASSFLAGALAEQYF. The CDR3 nucleotides are TGTGCCAGCAGCTTCTTAGCGGGAGCGTTGGCAGAGCAGTACTTC. This chain links TRBV11-2 with TRBJ2-7; TRBD2 matches at 9 bases. CDR3 size: 15 residues. The J segment lost 7 bases and the V segment lost 3 bases, leaving 10 bases of the junction unmatched. Per the germline V gene, CDR1 is SGHAT and CDR2 is FQNNGV. The variable domain in full, with the rest retrieved from reference TRBV11-2 and TRBJ2-7, is EAGVAQSPRYKIIEKRQSVAFWCNPISGHATLYWYQQILGQGPKLLIQFQNNGVVDDSQLPKDRFSAERLKGVDSTLKIQPAKLEDSAVYLCASSFLAGALAEQYFGPGTRLTVT.

This clonotype was recorded at least ten times. The chain has TRBV19 and TRBJ2-7; maybe TRBD1 (6 bases). Germline V gives CDR1 LNHDA, CDR2 SQIVND (reference sequence). There are 15 residues in the CDR3. The V end was cut by 1 base, the J end by 4 bases, with 14 bases between. The CDR3: CASSIGGQRFYEQYF. The CDR3 region has the DNA TGTGCCAGTAGTATAGGAGGACAGAGATTTTACGAGCAGTACTTC.

V usage is TRBV7-9 and J usage is TRBJ1-3; TRBD1 might be the D (6 bases). The ends were cut back, 4 bases at V and 0 bases at J, with 16 bases in the middle. CDR1 is SEHNR and CDR2 is FQNEAQ in the germline V gene (reference sequence). CDR3 size: 17 residues. The CDR3 region has the DNA TGTGCCAGCAGCTGGGGCTTTGGGGGCAGCTCTGGAAACACCATATATTTT. The encoded protein is CASSWGFGGSSGNTIYF.

The rearrangement uses TRBV7-9 and TRBJ2-5; D remains unclear. The CDR3 runs to 14 residues. Germline values: CDR1 SEHNR, CDR2 FQNEAQ (reference sequence). The germline V and J ends were trimmed by 3 bases and 4 bases, with 12 bases remaining between them. Written as DNA, the CDR3 is TGTGCCAGCAGCTTGCTCGACGGGCTAGAGACCCAGTACTTC. Protein sequence: CASSLLDGLETQYF.

This clonotype was counted at least ten times. The V gene is TRBV7-3, the J gene TRBJ2-3; perhaps TRBD1 as D (5 bases). Per germline, CDR1 SGHTA and CDR2 FQGTGA. The CDR3 is made up of 17 amino acids. V gave up 5 bases and J gave up 0 bases, with 18 bases separating them. CDR3 in amino acids: CASSPQGLAISTDTQYF. CDR3 DNA: TGTGCCAGCAGCCCCCAGGGTTTAGCCATAAGCACAGATACGCAGTATTTT.